Listed below are T cell receptor beta chains from one sample, sequenced in a study of cytomegalovirus exposure and HLA in healthy donors. The repertoire was sequenced with immunoSEQ multiplex PCR; TCRdb's copy has only in-frame clones and lacks some. The data contain about 170,000 clones, 80% of them seen just once; the ten biggest clones take up around 4.1%. The sample was PBMCs. The receptor source for this set is a woman aged 45-65 years in good health and CMV-seropositive. Both conserved end residues are part of each CDR3. D genes are given only for firm matches. Clone size is not always given. Where it is, it says once, few, many or a class for expanded clones.

j_gene | d_gene | abundance | v_gene | CDR3aa
TRBJ2-2 | NA | NA | TRBV5-1 | CASSLGGGPRAGELFF
NA | NA | NA | TRBV5-1 | CASSLAADYEQYF
TRBJ1-4 | TRBD1 | NA | TRBV10-1 | CARKGRGRANEKLFF
TRBJ2-6 | NA | few | TRBV19 | CASSPRQRDRSSGANVLTF
TRBJ2-1 | TRBD2 | NA | TRBV4-2 | CASSQYLAGGHREQFF
TRBJ1-5 | NA | few | TRBV7-2 | CASSLHRGNQPQHF
TRBJ2-2 | NA | NA | TRBV4-2 | CASSQDSAGELFF
TRBJ2-1 | TRBD1 | NA | TRBV29-1 | CSVARTRDRGRLHNEQFF
TRBJ2-7 | TRBD1 | NA | TRBV7-9 | CASSPPGTGGF
TRBJ2-3 | TRBD1 | NA | TRBV19 | CATAPGGSTDTQYF
TRBJ2-5 | TRBD2 | NA | TRBV18 | CASSGGLAGEVETQYF
TRBJ1-2 | NA | NA | TRBV18 | CASSPSTGRYGYTF
TRBJ2-7 | NA | NA | TRBV23-1 | CASSQSITRGREQYF
TRBJ1-4 | TRBD1 | NA | TRBV7-2 | CASSSSTGGGEKLFF
TRBJ2-7 | TRBD1 | NA | TRBV6-6 | CASSPTGVEQYF
TRBJ2-3 | NA | few | TRBV21-1 | CASSVRRTGGTDTQYF
TRBJ2-7 | TRBD2 | few | TRBV5-4 | CASSSPTGGSYEQYF
TRBJ2-3 | NA | few | TRBV5-4 | CASRLGWQGLSDTQYF
TRBJ2-3 | TRBD2 | NA | TRBV11-2 | CASSFGRGRGGTDTQYF
TRBJ2-1 | TRBD1 | NA | TRBV19 | CASSFLRGTGGSNEQFF
TRBJ2-1 | NA | NA | TRBV19 | CASSPTGYNEQFF